This T cell receptor (beta chain) appears in the sequencing data of a study of T cell repertoires in cytomegalovirus infection. About the study: Both CMV infection and a matching HLA type were indicated by public TCR beta signatures.

V was clipped by 4 bases and J by 2 bases; unmatched bases: 3. This CDR3 contains 14 residues. Germline CDR1 is KGHDR and CDR2 is SFDVKD. In its sample, this clonotype was seen a few times. Its target is unknown. Via MiXCR, TCRdb re-called the reads, giving one row per CDR3 protein. The table has fewer than 1,000,000 distinct CDR3 sequences, around 31% seen once. This chain links TRBV24-1 with TRBJ1-2, with TRBD1 matching over 7 bases. The sequence was obtained from a human donor in good health (CMV status not recorded). Some clones in this sample may be carry-over from other donors' samples. Material: cultured CD8+ T cells from PBMCs, obtained from culture after CMV antigen stimulation. This CDR3 is CATSDPDRNYGYTF. For the CDR3, the DNA is TGTGCCACCAGTGACCCGGACAGGAACTATGGCTACACCTTC.